This T cell receptor beta chain was sequenced during a study of Graves' ophthalmopathy and Graves' hyperthyroidism. This clonotype was detected only once. Its matching antigen is unknown. Study-wide findings and caveats: Distinction of ophthalmopathy from stable hyperthyroidism by a 13-signature model reached approximately 88% sensitivity and 81.08% specificity.

PBMCs came from roughly 9.2 ml of fresh peripheral blood. Amplification of TCR beta CDR3 regions used RNA transcripts. RT-PCR in the first round used HTBI primers; a second-round multiplex PCR followed. MiXCR, applied by TCRdb to the multiplex PCR reads, yields one record per CDR3 protein. The table has approximately 700,000 distinct CDR3 sequences, 40% seen once. The sample was peripheral blood. This receptor was obtained from an adult man with Graves' ophthalmopathy.

Here the CDR3 reads CSARDSSGDYGYTF. The CDR3 nucleotides are TGCAGTGCTAGAGATTCCTCCGGGGACTATGGCTACACCTTC. This chain links TRBV20-1 with TRBJ1-2, with no clear D. The CDR3 covers 14 residues. Germline lookup yields CDR1 DFQATT and CDR2 SNEGSKA (reference sequence). Trimming took off 0 bases at V and 3 bases at J, with 11 bases between the two ends.